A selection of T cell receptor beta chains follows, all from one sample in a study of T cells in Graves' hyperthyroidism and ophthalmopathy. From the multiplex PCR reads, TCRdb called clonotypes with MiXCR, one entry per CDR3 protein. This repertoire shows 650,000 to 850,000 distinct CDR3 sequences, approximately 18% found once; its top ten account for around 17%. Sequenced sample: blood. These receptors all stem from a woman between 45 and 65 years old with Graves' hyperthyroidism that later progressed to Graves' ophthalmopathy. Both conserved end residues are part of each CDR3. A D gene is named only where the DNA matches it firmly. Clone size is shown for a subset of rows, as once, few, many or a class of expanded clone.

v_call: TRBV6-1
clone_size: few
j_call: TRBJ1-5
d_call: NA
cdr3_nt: TGTGCCAGCAGTGAGGAGGGACGGCGTAGCAATCAGCCCCAGCATTTT
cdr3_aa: CASSEEGRRSNQPQHF

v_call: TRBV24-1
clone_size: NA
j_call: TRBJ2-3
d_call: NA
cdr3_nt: TGTGCCACCAGTGATTTACCAGGGCCCACAGATACGCAGTATTTT
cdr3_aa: CATSDLPGPTDTQYF

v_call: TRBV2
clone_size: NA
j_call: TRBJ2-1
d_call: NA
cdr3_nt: TGTGCCAGCAGTGAATTGCGGACGTACAATGAGCAGTTCTTC
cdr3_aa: CASSELRTYNEQFF

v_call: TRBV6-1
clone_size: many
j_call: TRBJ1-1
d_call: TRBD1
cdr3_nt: TGTGCCAGCAGTTACTCAGACAGGGCGGGCACTGAAGCTTTCTTT
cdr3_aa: CASSYSDRAGTEAFF

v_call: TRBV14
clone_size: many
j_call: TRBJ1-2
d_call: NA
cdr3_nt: TGTGCCAGCAGCCAAGACTTGGGAAGGGGCTACACCTTC
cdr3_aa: CASSQDLGRGYTF

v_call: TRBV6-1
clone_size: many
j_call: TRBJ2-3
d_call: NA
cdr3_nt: TGTGCCAGCAACCTCGGGGGGCCTACAGATACGCAGTATTTT
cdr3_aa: CASNLGGPTDTQYF

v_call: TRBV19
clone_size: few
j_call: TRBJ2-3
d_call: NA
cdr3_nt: TGTGCCAGTAGTACCCGACGGCGCGGGTCAGATACGCAGTATTTT
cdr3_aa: CASSTRRRGSDTQYF

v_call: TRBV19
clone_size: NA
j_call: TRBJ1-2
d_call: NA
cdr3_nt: TGTGCCAGTAGTATCGAACTAGAATATGGCTACACCTTC
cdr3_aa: CASSIELEYGYTF

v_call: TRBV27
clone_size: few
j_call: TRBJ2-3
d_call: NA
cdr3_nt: TGTGCCACTGGCTGGGACTCCCTCACAGATACGCAGTATTTT
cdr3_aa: CATGWDSLTDTQYF

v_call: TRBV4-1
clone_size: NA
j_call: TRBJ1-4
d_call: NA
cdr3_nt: TGCGCCAGCAGCCAAGACGGACAGCCTTCTAATGAAAAACTGTTTTTT
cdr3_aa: CASSQDGQPSNEKLFF

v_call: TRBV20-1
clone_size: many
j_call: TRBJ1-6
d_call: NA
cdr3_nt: TGCAGTGCCCCGAGACAGACTAGCGATTCACCCCTCCACTTT
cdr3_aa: CSAPRQTSDSPLHF

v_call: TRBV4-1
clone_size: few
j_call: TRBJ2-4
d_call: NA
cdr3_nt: TGCGCCAGCAGCCAAGAGACAGTAGCCAAAAACATTCAGTACTTC
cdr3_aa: CASSQETVAKNIQYF

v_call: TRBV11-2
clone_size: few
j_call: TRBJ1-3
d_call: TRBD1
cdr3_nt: TGTGCCAGCAGCTTCAACAGGGGTACGGGAGACACCATATATTTT
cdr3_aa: CASSFNRGTGDTIYF

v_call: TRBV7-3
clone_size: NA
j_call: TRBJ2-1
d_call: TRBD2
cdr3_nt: TGTGCCAGCAGCTCCCGTCTAGCGGGGGGCTTGGATGAGCAGTTCTTC
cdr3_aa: CASSSRLAGGLDEQFF

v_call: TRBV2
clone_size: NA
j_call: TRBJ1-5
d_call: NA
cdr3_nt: TGTGCCAGCAGTCAACAGGGCCATCAGCCCCAGCATTTT
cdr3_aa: CASSQQGHQPQHF

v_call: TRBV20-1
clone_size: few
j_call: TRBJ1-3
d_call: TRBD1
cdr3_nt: TGCAGTGCTAGGATAACAGGGGTGGACACCATATATTTT
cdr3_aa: CSARITGVDTIYF